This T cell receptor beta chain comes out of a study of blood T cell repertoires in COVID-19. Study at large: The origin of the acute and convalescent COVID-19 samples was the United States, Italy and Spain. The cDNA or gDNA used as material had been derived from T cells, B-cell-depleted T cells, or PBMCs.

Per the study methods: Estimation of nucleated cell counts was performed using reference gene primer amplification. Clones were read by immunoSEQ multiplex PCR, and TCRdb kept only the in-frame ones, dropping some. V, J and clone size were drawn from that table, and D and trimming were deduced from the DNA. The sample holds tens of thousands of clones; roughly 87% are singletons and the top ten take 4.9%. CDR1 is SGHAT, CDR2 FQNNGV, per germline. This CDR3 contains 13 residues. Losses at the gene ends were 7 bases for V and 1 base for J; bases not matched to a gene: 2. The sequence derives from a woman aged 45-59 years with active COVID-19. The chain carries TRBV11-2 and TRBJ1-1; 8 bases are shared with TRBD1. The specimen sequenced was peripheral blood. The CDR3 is CASKGQENTEAFF. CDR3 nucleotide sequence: TGTGCCAGCAAGGGACAGGAGAACACTGAAGCTTTCTTT.